This T cell receptor beta chain was captured by sequencing in a study of shared clonotypes between healthy human individuals. As for the study in general: The people who gave samples were two women and three men aged 18 to 49. General study findings and limits: A handful of donors had about 5.1% of their naive CD4 clonotypes in common. Deeper or shallower sequencing was expected to change how clonotypes are shared among donors.

Produced via immunoSEQ multiplex PCR; TCRdb's table is partial and in-frame only. The table records around 2,000,000 clones, roughly 95% of them present only once. From germline, CDR1 is LNHDA and CDR2 SQIVND (reference sequence). CDR3 length: 13 amino acids. The ends were cut back, 7 bases at V and 4 bases at J, with 8 bases in the middle. On this clone: Its antigen is not identified.

Among the donors, all were Caucasian adults who lived in Nashville, Tennessee. The sample taken for sequencing was naive CD4+ T cells sorted from blood. The sample's subset: CD45RA+ positively selected. The clonotype comes from a man aged 18 to 30 in good health. The chain joins TRBV19 to TRBJ1-6; D is unclear. CDR3 DNA sequence: TGTGCCAGTACCTACGAGTATAATTCACCCCTCCACTTT. This encodes CASTYEYNSPLHF.